The clone carrying this TCR beta chain was detected only a few times. TCRdb re-called the 5' RACE reads through MiXCR, storing one row per CDR3 protein. The sample holds 160,000 or so distinct CDR3 sequences, roughly 28% seen once. The sample belongs to a study of T-cell memory formation after mild COVID-19. Germline V gene lookup returns CDR1 SGHRS and CDR2 YFSETQ. V lost 2 bases and J lost 1; bases outside the gene matches: 7. The CDR3 is 19 residues long. The V call is TRBV5-1, the J call TRBJ2-3; 16 nucleotides line up with TRBD2. Sequenced: PBMCs or a T cell subset sorted from them (not recorded which). The sequence was collected from an adult woman who had mild COVID-19 (a few samples of this study predate the infection). Cell type and time point are not known. In DNA, the CDR3 is TGCGCCAGCAGCTTTCTGGGACTAGCGGGGGGGCCGGGCACAGATACGCAGTATTTT. It translates to CASSFLGLAGGPGTDTQYF.